One and the same sample provided the 14 T cell receptor beta chains below, sequenced in a study of cytomegalovirus exposure and HLA in healthy donors. The study ran its PCR with 60 Vbeta and 13 Jbeta primers. TCRdb's table, derived via immunoSEQ multiplex PCR, lists solely in-frame clones and lacks some. Here the sample spans about 91,000 clones, around 80% being singletons. Source material: PBMCs. The receptor set was obtained from a male donor in good health and CMV-seropositive.

The V and J genes are TRBV19 and TRBJ1-5; no clear D. V was clipped by 7 bases and J by 12 bases, with 19 bases between them. The CDR3 sequence is 13 residues long. Germline V gene sequence: CDR1 LNHDA, CDR2 SQIVND (reference sequence). CDR3 sequence: CASIRSGSKGQHF. For the CDR3, the DNA is TGTGCCAGTATTAGGAGCGGCTCCAAAGGCCAGCATTTT.

The chain has TRBV28 and TRBJ2-4; 11 nucleotides match TRBD1. Germline CDR1 is MDHEN and CDR2 is SYDVKM. Trimming at V came to 8 bases and at J to 0 bases, leaving 6 bases not matched to a gene. The CDR3 is 16 amino acids. The CDR3: CASGDGTGGAKNIQYF. The CDR3 DNA sequence: TGTGCCAGCGGCGACGGGACAGGGGGAGCCAAAAACATTCAGTACTTC.

This clone was observed a few times. The chain carries TRBV5-1 and TRBJ1-5, with 10 bases fitting TRBD1. The CDR3 spans 16 residues. Germline CDR1 reads SGHRS; CDR2 reads YFSETQ. Trimming cost V 3 bases and J 5 bases; bases outside gene matches: 8. The CDR3 DNA follows: TGCGCCAGCAGCTCGCTACGGGACAGGGGTTATCAGCCCCAGCATTTT. Translated: CASSSLRDRGYQPQHF.

The rearrangement uses TRBV6-5 and TRBJ1-1; D is unresolved. Germline loops: CDR1 MNHEY, CDR2 SVGAGI. The CDR3 is 14 residues long. Trimming cost V 6 bases and J 1 base, with 12 bases left between them. The CDR3 loop reads CASSPNRGNTEAFF. DNA of the CDR3: TGTGCCAGCAGCCCTAACCGGGGGAACACTGAAGCTTTCTTT.

The V gene is TRBV5-1, the J gene TRBJ1-2; D possibly corresponds to TRBD1 (6 bases). Germline lookup yields CDR1 SGHRS and CDR2 YFSETQ. CDR3 length: 16 amino acids. The V end lost 0 bases, the J end lost 2 bases, and 14 bases lay between the germline ends. The CDR3 spells CASSLVGQGINYGYTF. As DNA, the CDR3 is TGCGCCAGCAGCTTGGTAGGGCAGGGGATCAACTATGGCTACACCTTC.

The genes are TRBV27 and TRBJ2-7; perhaps TRBD1 as D (5 bases). The germline V gene has CDR1 MNHEY and CDR2 SMNVEV (reference sequence). This CDR3 contains 14 residues. Trimming cost V 6 bases and J 2 bases, with 14 bases left between them. The chain's CDR3 is CASSWTIKTYEQYF. The CDR3 nucleotides read TGTGCCAGCAGCTGGACAATAAAAACCTACGAGCAGTACTTC.

V usage is TRBV2 and J usage is TRBJ1-1, with 8 bases matching TRBD1. V lost 7 bases to trimming and J lost 1 base; unmatched junction nucleotides: 8. This CDR3 is 15 amino acids long. Germline lookup yields CDR1 SNHLY and CDR2 FYNNEI. This CDR3 is CASTEPQGANTEAFF. CDR3 coding DNA: TGTGCCAGCACCGAACCCCAGGGGGCGAACACTGAAGCTTTCTTT.

The CDR3 here is CAISGGDRGNTEAFF. The CDR3 DNA sequence: TGTGCCATCAGTGGGGGGGACAGGGGGAACACTGAAGCTTTCTTT. V is TRBV10-3 and J is TRBJ1-1, with 10 bases aligning to TRBD1. Unmatched junction bases numbered 3, after V lost 4 bases and J lost 1 base. Germline CDR1 ENHRY, CDR2 SYGVKD. The CDR3 runs to 15 residues.

The V gene is TRBV7-6, the J gene TRBJ2-7; 7 nucleotides agree with TRBD2. Germline values: CDR1 SGHVS, CDR2 FNYEAQ. This CDR3 region has 15 residues. J was trimmed by 0 bases and V by 3 bases; bases with no gene match: 5. The CDR3 sequence is CASSFGGDSSYEQYF. In nucleotides, the CDR3 is TGTGCCAGCAGCTTTGGGGGGGACTCCTCCTACGAGCAGTACTTC.

This clone was picked up a small number of times. CDR3 region: CASSLLSGGYYEQYF. The CDR3 DNA follows: TGTGCCAGCAGTCTCCTTAGCGGGGGATACTACGAGCAGTACTTC. This sequence joins TRBV6-1 and TRBJ2-7; 9 positions match TRBD2. CDR3 size: 15 residues. V dropped 5 bases and J dropped 3; count of bases not matched to a gene: 8. CDR1 and CDR2 (germline): MNHNS, SASEGT.

The chain joins TRBV14 to TRBJ2-7, with 7 bases identical to TRBD2. Per the germline V gene, CDR1 is SGHDN and CDR2 is FVKESK. The CDR3 is 14 amino acids. Germline trimming cut 6 bases from V and 0 bases from J; bases unmatched to any gene: 5. CDR3 DNA sequence: TGTGCCAGCAGTTTCGGGGGGAGCTCCTACGAGCAGTACTTC. Residues: CASSFGGSSYEQYF.

The genes are TRBV5-4 and TRBJ2-7; 8 bases are a match to TRBD2. Germline V lookup: CDR1 SGHNT, CDR2 YYREEE (reference sequence). J lost 2 bases, V lost 1 base, and 2 bases had no gene match. The CDR3 sequence is 14 residues long. CDR3 DNA sequence: TGTGCCAGCAGCTTGCGGGGGGGGGCCTACGAGCAGTACTTC. This encodes CASSLRGGAYEQYF. Drawing the rest from reference TRBV5-4 and TRBJ2-7, the complete variable domain is ETGVTQSPTHLIKTRGQQVTLRCSSQSGHNTVSWYQQALGQGPQFIFQYYREEENGRGNFPPRFSGLQFPNYSSELNVNALELDDSALYLCASSLRGGAYEQYFGPGTRLTVT.

The rearrangement joins TRBV19 to TRBJ1-1; D is unclear. Trimming took off 6 bases at V and 0 bases at J, with 8 bases between the two ends. This CDR3 region has 13 residues. Germline CDR1 reads LNHDA; CDR2 reads SQIVND (reference sequence). CDR3 nucleotides: TGTGCCAGTAGAACACATTTGAACACTGAAGCTTTCTTT. It is translated as CASRTHLNTEAFF. The complete variable domain, with remaining parts taken from reference TRBV19 and TRBJ1-1, reads DGGITQSPKYLFRKEGQNVTLSCEQNLNHDAMYWYRQDPGQGLRLIYYSQIVNDFQKGDIAEGYSVSREKKESFPLTVTSAQKNPTAFYLCASRTHLNTEAFFGQGTRLTVV.

CDR3 loop: CAWSKGLAGVTDTQYF. The CDR3 DNA reads as TGTGCCTGGAGTAAAGGGCTAGCGGGAGTCACAGATACGCAGTATTTT. The V and J genes are TRBV30 and TRBJ2-3, with 10 bases aligning to TRBD2. The CDR3 spans 16 residues. J lost 2 bases, V lost 2 bases, and 7 bases had no gene match. Germline V gives CDR1 GTSNPN, CDR2 SVGIG (reference sequence).